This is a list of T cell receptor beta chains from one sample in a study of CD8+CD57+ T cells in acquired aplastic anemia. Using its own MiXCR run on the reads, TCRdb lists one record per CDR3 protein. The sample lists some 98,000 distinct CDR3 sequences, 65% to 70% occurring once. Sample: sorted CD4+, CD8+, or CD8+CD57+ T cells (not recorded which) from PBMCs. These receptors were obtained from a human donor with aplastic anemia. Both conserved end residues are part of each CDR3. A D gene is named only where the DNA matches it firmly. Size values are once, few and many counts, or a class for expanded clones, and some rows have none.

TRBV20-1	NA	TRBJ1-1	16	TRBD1	TGCAGTGCTGTCAGTCGAATACAGGGGGTGAACACTGAAGCTTTCTTT	CSAVSRIQGVNTEAFF
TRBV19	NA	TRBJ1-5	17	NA	TGTGCCAGCAGCTTACTCAGCGGAGATTATAGCAATCAGCCCCAGCATTTT	CASSLLSGDYSNQPQHF
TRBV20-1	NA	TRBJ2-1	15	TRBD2	TGCAGTGCTAAGACGGGACTAGCGGCCTACAATGAGCAGTTCTTC	CSAKTGLAAYNEQFF
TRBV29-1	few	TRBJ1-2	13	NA	TGCAGCGTTGGCGGAACGGAGGGATATGGCTACACCTTC	CSVGGTEGYGYTF
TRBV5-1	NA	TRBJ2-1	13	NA	TGCGCCAGCAGCTTCCCGGAGCTCAATGAGCAGTTCTTC	CASSFPELNEQFF
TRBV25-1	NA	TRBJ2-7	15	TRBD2	TGTGCCAGCAGTGGGCCAAGCGGGAGCTCCTACGAGCAGTACTTC	CASSGPSGSSYEQYF
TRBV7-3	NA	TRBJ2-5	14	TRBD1	TGTGCCAGCAGCCCGGGACAGGGGGCTGGGACCCAGTACTTC	CASSPGQGAGTQYF
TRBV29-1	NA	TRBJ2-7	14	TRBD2	TGCAGCGTATCCGGGAGGGGGGAGACCTACGAGCAGTACTTC	CSVSGRGETYEQYF
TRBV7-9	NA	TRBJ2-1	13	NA	TGTGCCAGCAGCGCCGACATGTACAATGAGCAGTTCTTC	CASSADMYNEQFF
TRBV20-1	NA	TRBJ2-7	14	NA	TGCAGTGCTATTTCGGTGGATCTCTCCTACGAGCAGTACTTC	CSAISVDLSYEQYF
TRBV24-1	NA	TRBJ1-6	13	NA	TGTGCCACAAACCCAATGAGAGGGGGACCCCTCCACTTT	CATNPMRGGPLHF
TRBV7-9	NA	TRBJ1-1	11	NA	TGTGCCAGCAGCTATTTGGCAGAAGCTCTCTTC	CASSYLAEALF
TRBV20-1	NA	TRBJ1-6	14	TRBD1	TGCAGTGTTCCGGGACAGCAAAATAATTCACCCCTCCACTTT	CSVPGQQNNSPLHF
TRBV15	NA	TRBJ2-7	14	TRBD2	TGTGCCACCAGCAGAGCTAGCGGTCCCTACGAGCAGTACTTC	CATSRASGPYEQYF
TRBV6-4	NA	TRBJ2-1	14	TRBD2	TGTGCCAGCAAACGGGAGGAGGCCTACAATGAGCAGTTCTTC	CASKREEAYNEQFF
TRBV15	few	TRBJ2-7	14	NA	TGTGCCACCAGCAGAGTGGGTGGGGGATACGAGCAGTACTTC	CATSRVGGGYEQYF
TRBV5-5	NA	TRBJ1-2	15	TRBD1	TGTGCCAGCAGCTTGTTGGGAGACAGGGGCTATGGCTACACCTTC	CASSLLGDRGYGYTF
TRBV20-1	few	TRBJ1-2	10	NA	TGCAGTGCTAGTTTTACCGGCTACACCTTC	CSASFTGYTF
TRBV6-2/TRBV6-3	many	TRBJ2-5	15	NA	TGTGCCAGCAGTTATAGATGGGGGTCTCGGGAGACCCAGTACTTC	CASSYRWGSRETQYF
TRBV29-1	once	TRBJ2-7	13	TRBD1	TGCAGCGTTGGGGACAGGACAACCTACGAGCAGTACTTC	CSVGDRTTYEQYF
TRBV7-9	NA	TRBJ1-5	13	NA	TGTGCCAGCAGCTTAGAAAGGTTTCAGCCCCAGCATTTT	CASSLERFQPQHF
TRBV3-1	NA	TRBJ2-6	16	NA	TGTGCCAGCAGCCAAGGGGGCGCCTCTGGGGCCAACGTCCTGACTTTC	CASSQGGASGANVLTF
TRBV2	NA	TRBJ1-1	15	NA	TGTGCCAGCAGTGAAGCGCTTAGGGGAGGGACTGAAGCTTTCTTT	CASSEALRGGTEAFF
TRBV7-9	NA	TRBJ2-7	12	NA	TGTGCCAGCAGCTATCGTGATTGGGAGCAGTACTTC	CASSYRDWEQYF
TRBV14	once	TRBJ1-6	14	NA	TGTGCCAGCAGCCGAAAGACGGGGGCTTCACCCCTCCACTTT	CASSRKTGASPLHF
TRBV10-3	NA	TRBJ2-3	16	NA	TGTGCCATCAGTGAGTGGACAGATTCTAGCACAGATACGCAGTATTTT	CAISEWTDSSTDTQYF
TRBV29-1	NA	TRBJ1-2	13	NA	TGCAGCGTTGATCGGGCAGGAACCTATGGCTACACCTTC	CSVDRAGTYGYTF
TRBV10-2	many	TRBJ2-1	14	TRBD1	TGCGCCAGCAGCGGACAGGGCACCTACAATGAGCAGTTCTTC	CASSGQGTYNEQFF
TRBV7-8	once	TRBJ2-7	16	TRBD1	TGTGCCAGCAGCTATACCCTGGGACAGGGGGATCGCGAGCAGTACTTC	CASSYTLGQGDREQYF
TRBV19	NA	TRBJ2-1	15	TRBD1	TGTGCCAGTAGTATATTCGTGACAGGGGACAATAAGCAGTTCTTC	CASSIFVTGDNKQFF
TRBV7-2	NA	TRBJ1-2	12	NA	TGTGCCAGCAGCCAAGTGAGGGCTGGCTACACCTTC	CASSQVRAGYTF